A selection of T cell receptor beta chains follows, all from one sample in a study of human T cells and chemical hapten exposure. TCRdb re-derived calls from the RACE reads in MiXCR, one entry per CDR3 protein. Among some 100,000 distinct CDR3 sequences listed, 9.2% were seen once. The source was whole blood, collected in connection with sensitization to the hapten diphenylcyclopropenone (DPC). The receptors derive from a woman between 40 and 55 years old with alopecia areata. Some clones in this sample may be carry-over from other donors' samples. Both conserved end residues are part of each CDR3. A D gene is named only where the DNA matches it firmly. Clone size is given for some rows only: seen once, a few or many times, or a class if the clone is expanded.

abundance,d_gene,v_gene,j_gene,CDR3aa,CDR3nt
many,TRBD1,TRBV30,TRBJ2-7,CARSRDSSYEQYF,TGTGCCCGTAGCCGGGACAGCTCCTACGAGCAGTACTTC
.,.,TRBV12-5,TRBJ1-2,CASGSGYNYGYTF,TGTGCTAGTGGTTCAGGGTACAACTATGGCTACACCTTC
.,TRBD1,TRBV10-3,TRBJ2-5,CASEGQGRAQYF,TGTGCCAGCGAGGGACAGGGGAGAGCCCAGTACTTC
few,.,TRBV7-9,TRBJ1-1,CASSRGGRSAFF,TGTGCCAGCAGCAGGGGGGGACGGTCAGCTTTCTTT
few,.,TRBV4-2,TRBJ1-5,CASSQEGGPWGNQPQHF,TGTGCCAGCAGCCAAGAGGGAGGCCCTTGGGGCAATCAGCCCCAGCATTTT
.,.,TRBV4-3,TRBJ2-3,CASSQDLEDTQYF,TGCGCCAGCAGCCAAGATCTAGAGGATACGCAGTATTTT
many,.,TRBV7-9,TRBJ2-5,CASSLSRETQYF,TGTGCCAGCAGCTTAAGTCGGGAGACCCAGTACTTC
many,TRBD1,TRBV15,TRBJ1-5,CATSRGGGPPQPQHF,TGTGCCACCAGCAGAGGAGGGGGCCCTCCTCAGCCCCAGCATTTT
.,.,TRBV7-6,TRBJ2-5,CASSLNIETQYF,TGTGCCAGCAGCTTAAATATAGAGACCCAGTACTTC
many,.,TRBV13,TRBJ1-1,CASSLGQNTEAFF,TGTGCCAGCAGCTTAGGGCAGAACACTGAAGCTTTCTTT
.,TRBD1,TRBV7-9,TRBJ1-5,CASSSGTASQPQHF,TGTGCCAGCAGCTCAGGGACAGCGTCTCAGCCCCAGCATTTT
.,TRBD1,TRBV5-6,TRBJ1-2,CASSLAGTGPSYTF,TGTGCCAGCAGCTTGGCAGGGACAGGGCCAAGCTACACCTTC
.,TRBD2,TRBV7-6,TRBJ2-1,CASSLGSGGNMNNEQFF,TGTGCCAGCAGCTTAGGTAGCGGGGGCAATATGAACAATGAGCAGTTCTTC
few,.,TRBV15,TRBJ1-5,CATSRDSSNQPQHF,TGTGCCACCAGCAGAGATAGTAGCAATCAGCCCCAGCATTTT
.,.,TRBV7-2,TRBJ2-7,CASSLRGREYEQYF,TGTGCCAGCAGCTTAAGGGGACGGGAGTACGAGCAGTACTTC
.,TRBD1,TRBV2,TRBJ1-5,CATQDRVNQPQHF,TGTGCCACACAGGACAGGGTCAATCAGCCCCAGCATTTT
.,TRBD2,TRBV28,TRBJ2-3,CASSFPGASGFTDTQYF,TGTGCCAGCAGTTTCCCCGGGGCTAGCGGTTTCACAGATACGCAGTATTTT
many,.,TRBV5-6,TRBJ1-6,CASSRSGFSPLHF,TGTGCCAGCAGCCGATCAGGGTTTTCACCCCTCCACTTT
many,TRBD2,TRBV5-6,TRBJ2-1,CASSLGLAGGLGEQFF,TGTGCCAGCAGCCTAGGTCTAGCGGGGGGGCTCGGTGAGCAGTTCTTC
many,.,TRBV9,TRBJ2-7,CASSVAPETPIYEQYF,TGTGCCAGCAGCGTAGCTCCCGAGACCCCGATCTACGAGCAGTACTTC
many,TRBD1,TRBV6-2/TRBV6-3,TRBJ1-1,CASSYTGGGTEAFF,TGTGCCAGCAGTTACACAGGGGGAGGCACTGAAGCTTTCTTT
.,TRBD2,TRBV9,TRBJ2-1,CASSPRQGLAYNEQFF,TGTGCCAGCAGCCCCCGCCAGGGACTAGCCTACAATGAGCAGTTCTTC
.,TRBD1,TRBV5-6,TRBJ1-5,CASSRYNRGSDQPQHF,TGTGCCAGCAGCCGATATAACAGGGGAAGCGATCAGCCCCAGCATTTT
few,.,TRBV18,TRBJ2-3,CASSPLRGSTDTQYF,TGTGCCAGCTCACCACTGAGGGGTAGCACAGATACGCAGTATTTT
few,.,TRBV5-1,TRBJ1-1,CASSSRGRVNTEAFF,TGCGCCAGCAGCTCGAGGGGCAGAGTGAACACTGAAGCTTTCTTT
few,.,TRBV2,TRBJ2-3,CASSTGQGTDTQYF,TGTGCCAGCAGCACCGGACAAGGCACAGATACGCAGTATTTT
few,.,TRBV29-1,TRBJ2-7,CSVEAEGGYEQYF,TGCAGCGTTGAGGCGGAGGGGGGCTACGAGCAGTACTTC
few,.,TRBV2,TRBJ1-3,CASSEFNPGSGNTIYF,TGTGCCAGCAGTGAATTTAACCCGGGCTCTGGAAACACCATATATTTT
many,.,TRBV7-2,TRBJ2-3,CASSLVGRDPARLSNNTDTQYF,TGTGCCAGCAGCTTAGTCGGTCGGGACCCAGCGCGGCTCTCTAACAACACAGATACGCAGTATTTT